This T cell receptor beta chain was profiled in a study of OX40 agonist ivuxolimab in advanced cancers. Between the trimmed V and J ends, which lost 5 bases and 8 bases, there was a span of 13 bases. The CDR3 has 13 amino acids. From germline, CDR1 is SGHVS and CDR2 FQNEAQ. This clone was seen just once. Clones were sequenced by immunoSEQ multiplex PCR, and TCRdb holds only the in-frame ones, with some missing. The data contain about 77,000 clones, about 93% of them singletons. The sample was CD4+ or CD8+ T cells sorted from blood, taken in a trial of the OX40 agonist ivuxolimab. This TCR was recovered from an adult with an advanced solid tumor such as melanoma, head and neck, liver or kidney cancer. The chain has TRBV7-8 and TRBJ2-1, with a tentative D call TRBD2 (7 bases). The DNA of the CDR3 is TGTGCCAGCAGCCAAGGGGGGGTATATGAGCAGTTCTTC. This translates into CASSQGGVYEQFF.